These 22 T cell receptor beta chains were all obtained from the same sample, sequenced in a study of cytomegalovirus exposure and HLA in healthy donors. The PCR employed 60 Vbeta primers together with 13 Jbeta primers. Some clones are missing from TCRdb's copy, which holds only in-frame ones; the method was immunoSEQ multiplex PCR. The table records 70,000 to 100,000 clones, 55% to 75% of them present only once. Sequencing was carried out using PBMCs. The receptors here all came from a man aged 45-65 years in good health and CMV-seronegative.

The chain employs TRBV2 and TRBJ2-4, with a weak D call TRBD1 (5 bases). The V gene lost 3 bases and the J gene lost 6 bases, with 9 bases spanning the gap. CDR3 length: 13 amino acids. Germline values: CDR1 SNHLY, CDR2 FYNNEI. The CDR3 DNA follows: TGTGCCAGCAGTGAGGAGACAGTAAACATTCAGTACTTC. The encoded protein is CASSEETVNIQYF.

J is TRBJ1-1 and V is TRBV30, with a tentative D call TRBD1 (5 bases). CDR1 and CDR2 (germline): GTSNPN, SVGIG (reference sequence). Trimming removed 3 bases at V and 5 bases at J, with 16 bases between. The CDR3 has 14 residues. The CDR3 DNA follows: TGTGCCTGGAGGAGGGGAAGGGGAGGAACTGAAGCTTTCTTT. Translating it yields CAWRRGRGGTEAFF.

This clone was recorded once. V usage is TRBV28 and J usage is TRBJ1-1; the match to TRBD1 covers 7 bases. The germline gives CDR1 MDHEN, CDR2 SYDVKM. The junction had 5 bases not matched to a gene; V was cut back by 6 bases and J by 1 base. The CDR3 length is 14 residues. The CDR3 reads CASRAGTANTEAFF. CDR3 DNA: TGTGCCAGCAGAGCCGGGACAGCGAACACTGAAGCTTTCTTT.

The genes are TRBV6-5 and TRBJ1-2; TRBD1 agrees at 9 bases. Germline V lookup: CDR1 MNHEY, CDR2 SVGAGI. The J segment lost 8 bases and the V segment lost 6 bases, leaving 4 bases of the junction unmatched. The CDR3 has 12 amino acids. CDR3 in amino acids: CASRQGAGGYTF. The CDR3 region has the DNA TGTGCCAGCAGACAGGGGGCAGGCGGCTACACCTTC.

The chain recombines TRBV6-5 with TRBJ2-7; D remains unclear. V was shortened by 3 bases and J by 0 bases, with 6 bases between the two germline ends. Germline V gene lookup returns CDR1 MNHEY and CDR2 SVGAGI. The CDR3 is made up of 13 amino acids. DNA for the CDR3: TGTGCCAGCAGTTATCGCGACTCCTACGAGCAGTACGTC. This gives the protein CASSYRDSYEQYV.

The V call is TRBV5-6, the J call TRBJ2-3, with unresolved D. Germline V lookup: CDR1 SGHDT, CDR2 YYEEEE. V lost 1 base to trimming and J lost 6 bases, with 6 bases between them. The length of the CDR3 is 12 residues. CDR3 DNA: TGTGCCAGCAGCTTGAGGCGGGATACGCAGTATTTT. This translates into CASSLRRDTQYF.

This clone was recorded a few times. The gene calls are TRBV11-2 and TRBJ2-5; no reliable D call. This CDR3 contains 14 residues. CDR1 is SGHAT and CDR2 is FQNNGV in the germline V gene. V gave up 2 bases and J gave up 8 bases, with 15 bases separating them. The CDR3, as DNA: TGTGCCAGCAGCTTATTAGGAATTGCGGATACCCAGTACTTC. Amino acids: CASSLLGIADTQYF.

V and J are TRBV2 and TRBJ2-3; perhaps TRBD2 as D (6 bases). The CDR3 loop spans 13 amino acids. The V gene lost 9 bases and the J gene lost 0 bases, with 10 bases spanning the gap. The germline V gene encodes CDR1 SNHLY and CDR2 FYNNEI. The CDR3 DNA sequence: TGTGCCAGTTCCGGGACTAGCACAGATACGCAGTATTTT. Its translation is CASSGTSTDTQYF.

This chain links TRBV5-1 with TRBJ1-2; D is perhaps TRBD1 (5 bases). The CDR3 has 14 amino acids. In germline, CDR1 is SGHRS, CDR2 YFSETQ. Trimming took 0 bases from V and 4 from J, leaving 10 bases between them. The DNA of the CDR3 is TGCGCCAGCAGCTTGGAAGCCAGGGCCTATGGCTACACCTTC. It is translated as CASSLEARAYGYTF.

The chain uses TRBV11-3 and TRBJ1-3; 7 bases are shared with TRBD1. J gave up 0 bases and V 4 bases, and 3 bases lay outside the gene matches. The CDR3 has 15 amino acids. Germline assignment: CDR1 SGHNT and CDR2 YENEEA. The CDR3 bases are TGTGCCAGCAGCTGGGACAGCAACTCTGGAAACACCATATATTTT. It is translated as CASSWDSNSGNTIYF.

The chain employs TRBV9 and TRBJ2-2; D unclear. Per the germline V gene, CDR1 is SGDLS and CDR2 is YYNGEE. The V end lost 2 bases, the J end lost 2 bases, and 13 bases lay between the germline ends. There are 16 residues in the CDR3. The CDR3 here is CASSVSRQANTGELFF. The CDR3 nucleotides read TGTGCCAGCAGCGTCTCCCGGCAGGCCAACACCGGGGAGCTGTTTTTT.

The chain joins TRBV2 to TRBJ2-5, with D unclear. In germline, CDR1 is SNHLY, CDR2 FYNNEI. V was shortened by 8 bases and J by 5 bases, with 12 bases between the two germline ends. The CDR3 extends over 12 amino acids. The CDR3 region is CASSPRRETQYF. The CDR3 coding sequence is TGTGCCAGCTCCCCTAGACGGGAGACCCAGTACTTC.

This chain uses TRBV5-1 with TRBJ1-4, with 8 bases matching TRBD1. V lost 0 bases, J lost 1 base, and 2 bases stayed unmatched. The CDR3 length is 16 residues. Germline V gene data show CDR1 as SGHRS and CDR2 as YFSETQ. CDR3 loop: CASSLEQGGTNEKLFF. CDR3 DNA sequence: TGCGCCAGCAGCTTGGAACAGGGGGGAACTAATGAAAAACTGTTTTTT. Filled out from reference TRBV5-1 and TRBJ1-4, the complete variable domain reads KAGVTQTPRYLIKTRGQQVTLSCSPISGHRSVSWYQQTPGQGLQFLFEYFSETQRNKGNFPGRFSGRQFSNSRSEMNVSTLELGDSALYLCASSLEQGGTNEKLFFGSGTQLSVL.

A few counts support this clone. The chain combines TRBV19 with TRBJ2-3; 7 bases match TRBD1. CDR3 length equals 14 residues. Germline loops: CDR1 LNHDA, CDR2 SQIVND (reference sequence). The V gene end was trimmed by 8 bases and the J gene end by 0 bases; junction bases not matched to a gene: 5. CDR3 nucleotide sequence: TGTGCCAGTTCGGACAGGCGGAGCACAGATACGCAGTATTTT. This sequence encodes CASSDRRSTDTQYF. The whole variable domain, filled in from reference TRBV19 and TRBJ2-3, reads DGGITQSPKYLFRKEGQNVTLSCEQNLNHDAMYWYRQDPGQGLRLIYYSQIVNDFQKGDIAEGYSVSREKKESFPLTVTSAQKNPTAFYLCASSDRRSTDTQYFGPGTRLTVL.

This chain uses TRBV2 with TRBJ2-7; 7 bases agree with TRBD1. Germline V gene lookup returns CDR1 SNHLY and CDR2 FYNNEI. With V trimmed by 6 bases and J by 7 bases, 6 bases remained unmatched. This CDR3 has 12 residues. The CDR3 coding sequence is TGTGCCAGCAGCCGACAGGGCGGTGAGCAGTACGTC. It translates to CASSRQGGEQYV.

CDR3 loop: CSVEASGGANTQYF. The CDR3 DNA reads as TGCAGCGTTGAGGCTAGCGGGGGGGCAAATACGCAGTATTTT. The chain links TRBV29-1 to TRBJ2-3; 12 bases match TRBD2. The CDR3 extends over 14 amino acids. The trim removed 3 bases at V and 7 bases at J, leaving 5 bases unmatched. Germline V gives CDR1 SQVTM, CDR2 ANQGSEA.

The chain joins TRBV27 to TRBJ2-3; D not certain. V dropped 4 bases and J dropped 7 bases, with 18 bases sitting between them. CDR1 and CDR2 (germline): MNHEY, SMNVEV (reference sequence). This CDR3 region has 15 residues. The CDR3 nucleotides are TGTGCCAGCAGTTCCCTAGAAATCCTATCTCATACGCAGTATTTT. Its translation: CASSSLEILSHTQYF.

This clone was seen only once. This chain uses TRBV5-6 with TRBJ1-1; a weak D match, TRBD1 (6 bases). The V end lost 1 base, the J end lost 6 bases, and 10 bases lay between the germline ends. Germline-derived CDR1 and CDR2 are SGHDT and YYEEEE. The CDR3 sequence is 13 residues long. The CDR3 DNA is TGTGCCAGCAGCTTGACAGGGTATCCTGAAGCTTTCTTT. This sequence encodes CASSLTGYPEAFF.

The chain is built from TRBV30 and TRBJ2-2; the match to TRBD1 covers 9 bases. From germline, CDR1 is GTSNPN and CDR2 SVGIG (reference sequence). The CDR3 has 16 amino acids. The trim removed 4 bases at V and 2 bases at J, leaving 8 bases unmatched. CDR3 loop: CAWTPVDRGNTGELFF. The CDR3 DNA follows: TGTGCCTGGACCCCTGTGGACAGGGGAAACACCGGGGAGCTGTTTTTT. Based on the CDR3 plus reference TRBV30 and TRBJ2-2, the full variable domain is SQTIHQWPATLVQPVGSPLSLECTVEGTSNPNLYWYRQAAGRGLQLLFYSVGIGQISSEVPQNLSASRPQDRQFILSSKKLLLSDSGFYLCAWTPVDRGNTGELFFGEGSRLTVL.

The chain carries TRBV5-3 and TRBJ1-6; unclear D gene. TRBV5-3 is labeled an ORF, and its function is uncertain. The CDR3 runs 14 residues. Trimming cost V 1 base and J 7 bases, with 9 bases left between them. The CDR3 loop reads CARSLLEPNSPLHF. The CDR3 DNA reads as TGTGCCAGAAGCTTGTTAGAGCCCAATTCACCCCTCCACTTT.

The chain couples TRBV13 to TRBJ1-2; D possibly corresponds to TRBD1 (5 bases). The germline V gene has CDR1 PRHDT and CDR2 FYEKMQ (reference sequence). Trimming shortened V by 2 bases and J by 6 bases, and 13 bases separated the two germline ends. The CDR3 covers 14 residues. In DNA, the CDR3 is TGTGCCAGCAGCTTACCGGGGGGGTCGAATGGCTACACCTTC. Translation gives CASSLPGGSNGYTF.

The rearrangement joins TRBV28 to TRBJ2-2; a weak D match, TRBD1 (7 bases). CDR1 and CDR2 from the germline V gene are MDHEN and SYDVKM. V was cut by 6 bases and J by 2 bases, with 13 bases left in between. The CDR3 sequence is 15 residues long. CDR3 in amino acids: CASRPGDRNTGELFF. CDR3 coding DNA: TGTGCCAGCAGGCCGGGGGACAGAAACACCGGGGAGCTGTTTTTT.